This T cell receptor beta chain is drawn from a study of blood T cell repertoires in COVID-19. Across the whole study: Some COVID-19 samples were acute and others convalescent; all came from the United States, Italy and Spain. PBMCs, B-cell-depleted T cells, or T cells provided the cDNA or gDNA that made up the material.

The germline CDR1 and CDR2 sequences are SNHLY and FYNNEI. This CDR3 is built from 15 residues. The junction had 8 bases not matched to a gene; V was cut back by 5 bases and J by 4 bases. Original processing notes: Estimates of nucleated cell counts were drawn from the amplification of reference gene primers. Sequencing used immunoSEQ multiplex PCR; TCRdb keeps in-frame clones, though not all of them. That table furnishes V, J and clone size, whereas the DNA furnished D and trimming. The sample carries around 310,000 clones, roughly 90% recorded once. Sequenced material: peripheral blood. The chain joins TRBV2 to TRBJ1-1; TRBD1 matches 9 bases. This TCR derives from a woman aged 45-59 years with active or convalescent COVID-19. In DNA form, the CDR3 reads TGTGCCAGCAGTTATTCACAGGGGGCGGGCACTGAAGCTTTCTTT. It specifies CASSYSQGAGTEAFF.